One sample yielded the 32 T cell receptor beta chains listed below, sequenced in a study of blood T cell repertoires in COVID-19 (dated by TCRdb to the early 2020s). To prepare the library, the immunoSEQ multiplex PCR assay was applied. TCRdb took over this immuneACCESS table, retaining in-frame rearrangements with V and J assigned. Such tables are incomplete; in checked studies, under half of the missing clones stem from an unresolved V gene, and the remainder is unexplained. For this sample there are about 110,000 clones; over 70% appear just once. The top ten clones comprise around 6.7% of the sample. The sequencing input was peripheral blood. These receptor sequences come from a woman between 45 and 60 years old with acute or convalescent COVID-19.

The V call is TRBV12-5, the J call TRBJ2-1, with TRBD2 matching 11 bases. Germline CDR1 is LGHNT and CDR2 is FRNRAP. V shed 6 bases, J shed 6 bases, and the junction held 4 bases outside the gene matches. This CDR3 contains 14 residues. CDR3 nucleotide sequence: TGTGCTAGTGGCCCTAGCGGGGGGATCAATGAGCAGTTCTTC. The encoded protein is CASGPSGGINEQFF.

V usage is TRBV3-1 (or the pseudogene TRBV3-2) and J usage is TRBJ1-6; D is perhaps TRBD1 (6 bases). Germline V gives CDR1 LGHDT, CDR2 YNNKEL (reference sequence). The CDR3 covers 15 residues. The ends were cut back, 0 bases at V and 11 bases at J, with 14 bases in the middle. DNA of the CDR3: TGTGCCAGCAGCCAAGAGACAGGCAAGTCTGCACCCCTCCACTTT. Its protein product is CASSQETGKSAPLHF.

The gene calls are TRBV5-1 and TRBJ2-2; 7 bases line up with TRBD2. Germline V gene sequence: CDR1 SGHRS, CDR2 YFSETQ. V lost 7 bases and J lost 6; bases outside the gene matches: 3. CDR3 size: 12 residues. The CDR3 DNA sequence: TGCGCCAGCGCGACTAGCTCCGGGGAGCTGTTTTTT. Protein sequence: CASATSSGELFF.

This sequence joins TRBV19 and TRBJ1-5; the match to TRBD1 covers 8 bases. The CDR3 totals 16 residues. Germline V gene sequence: CDR1 LNHDA, CDR2 SQIVND (reference sequence). V shed 4 bases and J 4 bases; nucleotides not matched to a gene: 9. As DNA, the CDR3 is TGTGCCAGTAGTACCGGAATGACAGGGGTTAATCAGCCCCAGCATTTT. It translates to CASSTGMTGVNQPQHF.

The chain recombines TRBV5-1 with TRBJ2-7; 9 nucleotides line up with TRBD1. The CDR3 is 15 amino acids. The junction had 11 bases not matched to a gene; V was cut back by 3 bases and J by 7 bases. The germline V gene encodes CDR1 SGHRS and CDR2 YFSETQ. The CDR3 region is CASSWDRDRALEQYF. Here the CDR3 DNA reads TGCGCCAGCAGCTGGGACCGGGACAGGGCCTTAGAGCAGTACTTC. Based on the CDR3 plus reference TRBV5-1 and TRBJ2-7, the full variable domain is KAGVTQTPRYLIKTRGQQVTLSCSPISGHRSVSWYQQTPGQGLQFLFEYFSETQRNKGNFPGRFSGRQFSNSRSEMNVSTLELGDSALYLCASSWDRDRALEQYFGPGTRLTVT.

The J gene is TRBJ1-1, the V gene TRBV6-5; 8 bases agree with TRBD1. The junction had 9 bases not matched to a gene; V was cut back by 8 bases and J by 1 base. CDR3 length equals 15 residues. CDR1 MNHEY and CDR2 SVGAGI come from the germline V gene. In nucleotides, the CDR3 is TGTGCCAGCCTTGGACAGGGTCGTTGGAACACTGAAGCTTTCTTT. Translation gives CASLGQGRWNTEAFF.

The V gene is TRBV5-1, the J gene TRBJ1-6; no clear D gene. The CDR3 length is 14 residues. CDR1 and CDR2 (germline): SGHRS, YFSETQ. V was trimmed by 6 bases and J by 7 bases, leaving 14 bases between them. Here the CDR3 reads CASKPSEGNSPLHF. In nucleotides, the CDR3 is TGCGCCAGCAAACCCTCAGAGGGAAATTCACCCCTCCACTTT.

This chain joins TRBV30 and TRBJ1-5; D may be TRBD1 (6 bases). Trimming shortened V by 4 bases and J by 4 bases, and 14 bases separated the two germline ends. Germline V gene lookup returns CDR1 GTSNPN and CDR2 SVGIG (reference sequence). The CDR3 has 14 amino acids. This CDR3 reads CAWTPGQTNQPQHF. DNA of the CDR3: TGTGCCTGGACGCCTGGACAGACTAATCAGCCCCAGCATTTT.

This clone was seen more than once but under ten times. The gene calls are TRBV2 and TRBJ1-6; TRBD1 is a possible D gene (5 bases). The CDR3 is made up of 15 amino acids. V was cut by 6 bases and J by 9 bases, with 18 bases left in between. Germline V gene sequence: CDR1 SNHLY, CDR2 FYNNEI. For the CDR3, the DNA is TGTGCCAGCAGGTCGGGGGTCCAAGTGGGTTCACCCCTCCACTTT. This sequence encodes CASRSGVQVGSPLHF.

The J gene is TRBJ1-1, the V gene TRBV2; 11 nucleotides line up with TRBD1. The J segment lost 11 bases and the V segment lost 5 bases, leaving 13 bases of the junction unmatched. Germline CDR1 is SNHLY and CDR2 is FYNNEI. CDR3 length equals 15 residues. This chain's CDR3 is CASSLRTGGGSGAFF. The CDR3 DNA reads as TGTGCCAGCAGTTTACGGACAGGGGGCGGATCGGGGGCTTTCTTT.

The J gene is TRBJ2-1, the V gene TRBV11-2; TRBD1 matches 9 bases. Germline V lookup: CDR1 SGHAT, CDR2 FQNNGV. The CDR3 loop spans 15 amino acids. Trimming removed 5 bases from V and 7 bases from J; junction bases left unmatched: 9. CDR3 in DNA: TGTGCCAGCAGCGCACGACAGGGGGGACGGAATGAGCAGTTCTTC. This codes for CASSARQGGRNEQFF. The whole variable domain, filled in from reference TRBV11-2 and TRBJ2-1, reads EAGVAQSPRYKIIEKRQSVAFWCNPISGHATLYWYQQILGQGPKLLIQFQNNGVVDDSQLPKDRFSAERLKGVDSTLKIQPAKLEDSAVYLCASSARQGGRNEQFFGPGTRLTVL.

The genes are TRBV6-5 and TRBJ1-1; D is unclear. Trimming cost V 2 bases and J 4 bases, with 11 bases left between them. Germline CDR1 MNHEY, CDR2 SVGAGI. The CDR3 totals 14 residues. This CDR3 reads CASSYRGRGTEAFF. The CDR3 DNA reads TGTGCCAGCAGTTACCGGGGAAGAGGCACTGAAGCTTTCTTT.

The chain combines TRBV20-1 with TRBJ1-2; D gene ambiguous. Germline loops: CDR1 DFQATT, CDR2 SNEGSKA (reference sequence). Trimming pared 5 bases from V and 3 bases from J, leaving 4 bases between. The CDR3 totals 10 residues. As DNA, the CDR3 is TGCAGTGCTTCAGACTATGGCTACACCTTC. Protein product: CSASDYGYTF.

The CDR3 region has the DNA TGTGCCAGTAGTATAGTGGCAGGGATTAAGATTAGGACCGGGGAGCTGTTTTTT. It yields the protein CASSIVAGIKIRTGELFF. This chain connects TRBV19 to TRBJ2-2; D may be TRBD1 (5 bases). Germline V lookup: CDR1 LNHDA, CDR2 SQIVND (reference sequence). The CDR3 is made up of 18 amino acids. V lost 1 base and J 5 bases, leaving 20 bases between the germline ends.

The chain employs TRBV15 and TRBJ1-3; no definite D call. The V end lost 0 bases, the J end lost 0 bases, and 6 bases lay between the germline ends. CDR1 is LNHNV, CDR2 YYDKDF, per germline (reference sequence). The CDR3 runs 15 residues. CDR3 region: CATSRDRSSGNTIYF. As DNA, the CDR3 is TGTGCCACCAGCAGAGACCGGAGCTCTGGAAACACCATATATTTT. The full variable domain, rest sourced from reference TRBV15 and TRBJ1-3, is DAMVIQNPRYQVTQFGKPVTLSCSQTLNHNVMYWYQQKSSQAPKLLFHYYDKDFNNEADTPDNFQSRRPNTSFCFLDIRSPGLGDTAMYLCATSRDRSSGNTIYFGEGSWLTVV.

This clone was detected only a few times. This chain connects TRBV5-4 to TRBJ2-7; 8 bases align to TRBD2. CDR1 SGHNT and CDR2 YYREEE come from the germline V gene (reference sequence). With 4 bases clipped from V and 6 bases from J, the junction kept 9 bases outside the gene matches. The CDR3 sequence is 14 residues long. The CDR3 sequence is CASSTGGLATEQYF. DNA for the CDR3: TGTGCCAGCAGCACCGGCGGACTAGCTACCGAGCAGTACTTC.

The chain combines TRBV12-1 with TRBJ2-3; TRBD2, the table's D call, lacks a check against the DNA. TRBV12-1 is reported as a pseudogene. The CDR3 contains 16 residues. As DNA, the CDR3 is TGTGCCAGCAGGGGATTAGCGGGGGGGAGCACAGATACGCAGTATTTT. It yields the protein CASRGLAGGSTDTQYF.

V gene TRBV3-1 (or the pseudogene TRBV3-2) combines with J gene TRBJ1-2; D is uncertain. The germline V gene encodes CDR1 LGHDT and CDR2 YNNKEL (reference sequence). Trimming shortened V by 4 bases and J by 5 bases, and 14 bases separated the two germline ends. The CDR3 contains 14 residues. The CDR3 DNA reads as TGTGCCAGCAGCCTTCGAGCACAGCGGTATGGCTACACCTTC. It yields the protein CASSLRAQRYGYTF.

The chain uses TRBV9 and TRBJ1-6; D unclear. This CDR3 has 16 amino acids. Trimming cost V 0 bases and J 3 bases, with 10 bases left between them. Looked up from germline, CDR1 is SGDLS and CDR2 is YYNGEE. For the CDR3, the DNA is TGTGCCAGCAGCGTAGATCGCGGTGACTATAATTCACCCCTCCACTTT. It codes for CASSVDRGDYNSPLHF.

The rearrangement links TRBV6-5 to TRBJ1-2, with TRBD1 matching over 7 bases. The germline V gene has CDR1 MNHEY and CDR2 SVGAGI. The CDR3 contains 14 residues. V trimming: 8 bases; J trimming: 4 bases; junction bases outside the gene matches: 10. The CDR3 sequence: CASSTGNLPYGYTF. The CDR3 DNA reads as TGTGCCAGCTCGACAGGGAACCTACCCTATGGCTACACCTTC.

This clone was counted a single time. This sequence joins TRBV5-1 and TRBJ2-7, with a possible D match to TRBD1 (5 bases). Germline values: CDR1 SGHRS, CDR2 YFSETQ. There are 15 residues in the CDR3. Deletions cut 0 bases from V and 2 bases from J, with 12 bases between. The CDR3 nucleotides are TGCGCCAGCAGCTTGGGGACACTCCAGACCTACGAGCAGTACTTC. Protein sequence: CASSLGTLQTYEQYF.

The CDR3 here is CATSGKGGTDTQYF. CDR3 DNA: TGTGCCACCAGTGGTAAGGGAGGGACAGATACGCAGTATTTT. The J gene is TRBJ2-3, the V gene TRBV24-1; TRBD2 agrees at 7 bases. The V and J ends lost 5 bases and 3 bases, in that order; junction bases with no gene match: 4. Germline loops: CDR1 KGHDR, CDR2 SFDVKD. This CDR3 has 14 residues.

The chain recombines TRBV20-1 with TRBJ1-1, with a possible D match to TRBD1 (6 bases). The V gene's germline CDR1 is DFQATT and CDR2 SNEGSKA (reference sequence). The CDR3 length is 11 residues. Trimming left V 6 bases short and J 6 bases short, with 11 bases between. The DNA for the CDR3 is TGCAGTGCCCTCGGACAGTCTGAAGCTTTCTTT. Its translation: CSALGQSEAFF.

The V gene is TRBV6-6, the J gene TRBJ1-5; D is possibly TRBD1 (5 bases). V lost 8 bases, J lost 5 bases, and 16 bases lay in between. Germline assignment: CDR1 MNHNY and CDR2 SVGAGI (reference sequence). CDR3 length: 14 amino acids. The CDR3 sequence is CASVSGKVDQPQHF. The CDR3 bases are TGTGCCAGCGTTTCAGGGAAAGTGGATCAGCCCCAGCATTTT.

The V call is TRBV19, the J call TRBJ1-1; D perhaps matches TRBD1 (5 bases). V was shortened by 9 bases and J by 3 bases, with 14 bases between the two germline ends. This CDR3 contains 13 residues. CDR1 and CDR2 (germline): LNHDA, SQIVND (reference sequence). The CDR3 protein is CASLGEAYTEAFF. The CDR3 DNA reads TGTGCCAGCCTAGGGGAGGCTTACACTGAAGCTTTCTTT. Full variable domain (remainder filled in from reference TRBV19 and TRBJ1-1): DGGITQSPKYLFRKEGQNVTLSCEQNLNHDAMYWYRQDPGQGLRLIYYSQIVNDFQKGDIAEGYSVSREKKESFPLTVTSAQKNPTAFYLCASLGEAYTEAFFGQGTRLTVV.

The rearrangement uses TRBV11-2 and TRBJ1-6; 8 bases line up with TRBD1. CDR3 length: 14 residues. Germline CDR1 and CDR2: SGHAT and FQNNGV. The trim removed 3 bases at V and 9 bases at J, leaving 4 bases unmatched. CDR3 DNA: TGTGCCAGCAGCTTGGACAGGGAATCTTCACCCCTCCACTTT. It yields the protein CASSLDRESSPLHF. Full variable domain (outside the CDR3, taken from reference TRBV11-2 and TRBJ1-6): EAGVAQSPRYKIIEKRQSVAFWCNPISGHATLYWYQQILGQGPKLLIQFQNNGVVDDSQLPKDRFSAERLKGVDSTLKIQPAKLEDSAVYLCASSLDRESSPLHFGNGTRLTVT.

CDR3 DNA: TGTGCCACCAGCACGGGGGGGTTAGATACGCAGTATTTT. Its translation is CATSTGGLDTQYF. J is TRBJ2-3 and V is TRBV15, with 8 positions matching TRBD2. J gave up 5 bases and V 4 bases, and 2 bases lay outside the gene matches. Germline values: CDR1 LNHNV, CDR2 YYDKDF (reference sequence). This CDR3 comprises 13 residues.

This rearrangement joins TRBV18 to TRBJ1-2, with TRBD1 as a possible D gene (5 bases). This CDR3 has 13 amino acids. Trimming left V 3 bases short and J 4 bases short, with 9 bases between. Germline V lookup: CDR1 KGHSH, CDR2 LQKENI. DNA for the CDR3: TGTGCCAGCTCACCGGGGCAGCCCTATGGCTACACCTTC. Protein: CASSPGQPYGYTF. Full variable domain (rest looked up from reference TRBV18 and TRBJ1-2): NAGVMQNPRHLVRRRGQEARLRCSPMKGHSHVYWYRQLPEEGLKFMVYLQKENIIDESGMPKERFSAEFPKEGPSILRIQQVVRGDSAAYFCASSPGQPYGYTFGSGTRLTVV.

The rearrangement joins TRBV19 to TRBJ1-5; D might be TRBD1 (6 bases). The CDR3 has 17 amino acids. Germline V gene data show CDR1 as LNHDA and CDR2 as SQIVND (reference sequence). The germline V and J ends were trimmed by 5 bases and 0 bases, with 17 bases remaining between them. CDR3 coding DNA: TGTGCCAGTAGTTCAACCAGGGGAGGGTTTAGCAATCAGCCCCAGCATTTT. Translated, it gives CASSSTRGGFSNQPQHF. Filled out from reference TRBV19 and TRBJ1-5, the complete variable domain reads DGGITQSPKYLFRKEGQNVTLSCEQNLNHDAMYWYRQDPGQGLRLIYYSQIVNDFQKGDIAEGYSVSREKKESFPLTVTSAQKNPTAFYLCASSSTRGGFSNQPQHFGDGTRLSIL.

V and J are TRBV28 and TRBJ1-1; unclear D gene. Germline V gene sequence: CDR1 MDHEN, CDR2 SYDVKM. V was cut by 5 bases and J by 3 bases, with 10 bases left in between. The CDR3 runs to 13 residues. The CDR3 nucleotides are TGTGCCAGCAGTGGCGGGAGGTACACTGAAGCTTTCTTT. This gives the protein CASSGGRYTEAFF. Looking up the rest from reference TRBV28 and TRBJ1-1 gives the full variable domain: DVKVTQSSRYLVKRTGEKVFLECVQDMDHENMFWYRQDPGLGLRLIYFSYDVKMKEKGDIPEGYSVSREKKERFSLILESASTNQTSMYLCASSGGRYTEAFFGQGTRLTVV.

This rearrangement joins TRBV11-2 to TRBJ1-3, with a weak D call TRBD1 (5 bases). The CDR3 is 13 amino acids. Germline V CDR1 and CDR2: SGHAT, FQNNGV. V dropped 3 bases and J dropped 6 bases, with 9 bases sitting between them. This CDR3 is CASSLGGPNTIYF. As DNA, the CDR3 is TGTGCCAGCAGCTTGGGGGGTCCAAACACCATATATTTT.

The chain has TRBV24-1 and TRBJ2-7; D gene uncertain. Germline V gene lookup returns CDR1 KGHDR and CDR2 SFDVKD. Trimming left V 2 bases short and J 2 bases short, with 9 bases between. This CDR3 is 14 amino acids long. DNA of the CDR3: TGTGCCACCAGTGATTCCAGGCATCCCTACGAGCAGTACTTC. Its protein product is CATSDSRHPYEQYF.